This TCR beta chain was sequenced during a study of blood T cell repertoires in COVID-19. Across the whole study: From T cells, B-cell-depleted T cells, or PBMCs came the material, which was cDNA or gDNA.

The CDR3 length is 14 residues. Trimming took off 4 bases at V and 1 base at J, with 12 bases between the two ends. CDR1 and CDR2 (germline): SGHRS, YFSETQ. Method: immunoSEQ multiplex PCR; TCRdb's copy keeps in-frame clones and lacks some. The table includes roughly 240,000 clones, 80% to 90% detected once. Recruits, aged about 18 to 100 years, lived in 24 US areas. Each participant's cohort was designated according to participant-reported clinical history. Participants classified as exposed had met a COVID-19 case within 2 weeks before study entry. This rearrangement joins TRBV5-1 to TRBJ2-7; D is unclear. Material for sequencing was PBMCs or T cells enriched from blood (not recorded which). The sequence derives from a man aged 50 or older who had been exposed to COVID-19. In nucleotides, the CDR3 is TGCGCCAGCAGCCGCCTTGATCAGTCCTACGAGCAGTACTTC. Protein sequence: CASSRLDQSYEQYF.